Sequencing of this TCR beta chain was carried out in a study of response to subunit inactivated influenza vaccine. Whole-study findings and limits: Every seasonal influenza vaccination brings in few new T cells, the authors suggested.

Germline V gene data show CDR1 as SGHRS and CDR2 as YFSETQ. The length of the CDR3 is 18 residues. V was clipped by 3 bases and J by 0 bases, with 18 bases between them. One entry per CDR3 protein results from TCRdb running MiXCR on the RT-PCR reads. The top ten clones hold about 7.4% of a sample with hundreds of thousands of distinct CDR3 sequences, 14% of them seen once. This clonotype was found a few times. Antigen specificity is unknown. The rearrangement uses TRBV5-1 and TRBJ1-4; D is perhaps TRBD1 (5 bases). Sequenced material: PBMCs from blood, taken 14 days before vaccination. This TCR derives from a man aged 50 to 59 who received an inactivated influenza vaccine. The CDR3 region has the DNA TGCGCCAGCAGCTCCCCACCGGGACTGAGGGCAACTAATGAAAAACTGTTTTTT. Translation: CASSSPPGLRATNEKLFF.